This T cell receptor (beta chain) derives from a study of T cell responses to AZD1222 COVID-19 vaccine. Study-wide results and limits: Spike was spanned by vaccine-associated CD4 TCRs, which were dominant at 160-218 and 743-854. Rises in breadth and depth of Spike-specific TCRs came after two AZD1222 doses.

CDR3 size: 14 residues. Trimming shortened V by 1 base and J by 5 bases, and 12 bases separated the two germline ends. Germline V gene lookup returns CDR1 SNHLY and CDR2 FYNNEI. On this clone: Its antigen is unknown.

Sequenced by immunoSEQ multiplex PCR; TCRdb stores in-frame clones only, minus some. This table holds just under 95,000 clones, roughly 91% found once. The TCR comes from an adult in good health. Sequences were derived from peripheral blood, sampled on day 0 of AZD1222 vaccination. This chain connects TRBV2 to TRBJ2-7; tentative D call: TRBD2 (5 bases). The CDR3: CASSEGLTRDEQYF. The CDR3 coding sequence is TGTGCCAGCAGTGAAGGACTAACGAGGGACGAGCAGTACTTC.